This T cell receptor (beta chain) was obtained from a study of siplizumab effects on memory and regulatory T cells. Regarding the study as a whole: Under siplizumab, alloreactive sequences traced to unstimulated CD4+ memory cells were significantly reduced. Confirmatory evidence of suppressive function in proliferating siplizumab-culture Tregs was not obtained.

TCRdb keeps only in-frame clones here, not all; method: immunoSEQ multiplex PCR. The sample shows some 90,000 clones, about 90% of them seen only once. As to this clone: Antigen specificity is unknown.

V was cut by 0 bases and J by 6 bases, with 0 bases left in between. Per germline, CDR1 DFQATT and CDR2 SNEGSKA (reference sequence). This CDR3 has 10 residues. The sequence was obtained from a human donor in good health. This chain links TRBV20-1 with TRBJ2-1; no clear D gene. Input material: CD4+ T cells sorted from blood. CDR3 amino acids: CSARDNEQFF. The CDR3 DNA sequence: TGCAGTGCTAGAGACAATGAGCAGTTCTTC.